These 19 T cell receptor beta chains share one sample of origin, sequenced in a study of T cell responses to AZD1222 COVID-19 vaccine. Measured with immunoSEQ multiplex PCR; TCRdb has only the in-frame clones, and not every one. Of approximately 210,000 clones detected, 90% to 95% appear once; the ten largest clones hold approximately 1.7%. The sample here was peripheral blood, taken 28 days after the second dose of the MenACWY control vaccine. These receptors were taken from an adult who received the MenACWY meningococcal vaccine as a control.

The J gene is TRBJ2-7, the V gene TRBV7-2, with TRBD2 matching over 9 bases. CDR1 and CDR2 (germline): SGHTA, FQGNSA. The CDR3 length is 14 residues. The V gene end was trimmed by 4 bases and the J gene end by 6 bases; junction bases not matched to a gene: 7. CDR3 loop: CASSSPGLAREQYF. CDR3 in DNA: TGTGCCAGCAGCTCGCCGGGACTAGCTCGCGAGCAGTACTTC.

The V gene is TRBV19, the J gene TRBJ2-3; D not certain. With 0 bases removed from V and 4 bases from J, the gap between germline ends came to 5 bases. Germline V lookup: CDR1 LNHDA, CDR2 SQIVND (reference sequence). The CDR3 covers 13 residues. The CDR3 loop reads CASSIELSDTQYF. CDR3 DNA sequence: TGTGCCAGTAGTATAGAACTTTCAGATACGCAGTATTTT.

The chain employs TRBV20-1 and TRBJ1-1; 8 bases map to TRBD1. Looked up from germline, CDR1 is DFQATT and CDR2 is SNEGSKA (reference sequence). The CDR3 runs 15 residues. The V segment lost 3 bases and the J segment 3 bases; nucleotides outside the gene matches: 9. The CDR3 protein is CSASGVRGQDTEAFF. The CDR3 DNA sequence: TGCAGTGCTAGTGGAGTCAGGGGGCAAGACACTGAAGCTTTCTTT.

This chain connects TRBV7-8 to TRBJ2-2; D gene unclear. The V end lost 5 bases, the J end lost 0 bases, and 7 bases lay between the germline ends. Per germline, CDR1 SGHVS and CDR2 FQNEAQ. CDR3 length: 14 amino acids. CDR3 sequence (DNA): TGTGCCAGCAGCCACAAAGCGAACACCGGGGAGCTGTTTTTT. Amino acids: CASSHKANTGELFF.

The gene calls are TRBV9 and TRBJ2-1, with a tentative D call TRBD1 (5 bases). Germline V lookup: CDR1 SGDLS, CDR2 YYNGEE. This CDR3 is built from 11 residues. Trimming pared 7 bases from V and 9 bases from J, leaving 11 bases between. The CDR3 DNA is TGTGCCAGCGGATGGGGCGTTGAGCAGTTCTTC. Protein sequence: CASGWGVEQFF. Together with reference TRBV9 and TRBJ2-1, the CDR3 gives the full variable domain: DSGVTQTPKHLITATGQRVTLRCSPRSGDLSVYWYQQSLDQGLQFLIQYYNGEERAKGNILERFSAQQFPDLHSELNLSSLELGDSALYFCASGWGVEQFFGPGTRLTVL.

The J gene is TRBJ1-5, the V gene TRBV28; D call uncertain. CDR1 is MDHEN and CDR2 is SYDVKM in the germline V gene. The CDR3 has 17 amino acids. V was clipped by 1 base and J by 0 bases, with 13 bases between them. In nucleotides, the CDR3 is TGTGCCAGCAGTTTATTCTCATCCCATGATAGCAATCAGCCCCAGCATTTT. It codes for CASSLFSSHDSNQPQHF.

V and J are TRBV24-1 and TRBJ1-1; 7 bases match TRBD1. The J segment lost 7 bases and the V segment lost 7 bases, leaving 2 bases of the junction unmatched. From germline, CDR1 is KGHDR and CDR2 SFDVKD. The CDR3 runs to 11 residues. The CDR3 coding sequence is TGTGCCACCAGACAGGGGCGTGAAGCTTTCTTT. Encoded protein: CATRQGREAFF.

CDR3 sequence reads: CASSEYGENYGYTF. The CDR3 DNA reads TGTGCCAGCAGTGAATACGGCGAAAACTATGGCTACACCTTC. The chain uses TRBV6-1 and TRBJ1-2; D is ambiguous. V shed 2 bases and J shed 2 bases, with 9 bases lying between them. CDR1 and CDR2 (germline): MNHNS, SASEGT. The CDR3 consists of 14 residues.

A remark on this clone: At one boundary the junction diverges from the germline segment, which might be a read error. This sequence joins TRBV5-1 and TRBJ2-7; 8 bases fit TRBD1. Germline CDR1 and CDR2: SGHRS and YFSETQ. The CDR3 is made up of 13 amino acids. In DNA form, the CDR3 reads TGCGCCAGCAGTTTGGACAGGGACTACGAGCAGTACTTC. This codes for CASSLDRDYEQYF.

V usage is TRBV28 and J usage is TRBJ2-3; D is perhaps TRBD1 (5 bases). Trimming pared 6 bases from V and 2 bases from J, leaving 18 bases between. The CDR3 extends over 16 amino acids. Per the germline V gene, CDR1 is MDHEN and CDR2 is SYDVKM. The CDR3 reads CASRTILGQDTDTQYF. The CDR3 DNA reads as TGTGCCAGCAGGACCATATTGGGGCAGGACACAGATACGCAGTATTTT.

The rearrangement joins TRBV4-3 to TRBJ1-3; no definite D call. Germline CDR1 reads LGHNA; CDR2 reads YSLEER. This CDR3 has 17 amino acids. The V end lost 0 bases, the J end lost 1 base, and 13 bases lay between the germline ends. This CDR3 is CASSQDSKQFSGNTIYF. In DNA, the CDR3 is TGCGCCAGCAGCCAAGATAGTAAGCAGTTTTCTGGAAACACCATATATTTT.

The rearrangement uses TRBV5-4 and TRBJ1-1; a possible D gene is TRBD1 (5 bases). Germline V gene data show CDR1 as SGHNT and CDR2 as YYREEE (reference sequence). The CDR3 sequence is 15 residues long. The V gene lost 4 bases and the J gene lost 3 bases, with 16 bases spanning the gap. CDR3 bases: TGTGCCAGCAGCGAGCCGGGGCCCCGGGACACTGAAGCTTTCTTT. Its protein is CASSEPGPRDTEAFF.

A single count supports this clone. The chain joins TRBV6-5 to TRBJ1-2; no firm D call. Trimming left V 8 bases short and J 0 bases short, with 10 bases between. Germline V gene lookup returns CDR1 MNHEY and CDR2 SVGAGI. The CDR3 is 13 residues long. In DNA form, the CDR3 reads TGTGCCAGCTTACGAGAAGCTAACTATGGCTACACCTTC. This sequence encodes CASLREANYGYTF.

The V gene is TRBV28, the J gene TRBJ1-6; TRBD1 agrees at 11 bases. CDR1 and CDR2 (germline): MDHEN, SYDVKM. Germline trimming cut 4 bases from V and 13 bases from J; bases unmatched to any gene: 6. There are 14 residues in the CDR3. In nucleotides, the CDR3 is TGTGCCAGCAGTTACACGGACAGGGGGCGTCCCCTCCACTTT. Translation: CASSYTDRGRPLHF.

This clone was detected once. This chain links TRBV7-9 with TRBJ1-1; 8 bases match TRBD1. Germline CDR1 SEHNR, CDR2 FQNEAQ (reference sequence). The CDR3 contains 15 residues. Trimming cost V 7 bases and J 0 bases; bases outside gene matches: 7. The CDR3 region has the DNA TGTGCCAGCATCAAAATACAGGGGGTGAACACTGAAGCTTTCTTT. Translating gives CASIKIQGVNTEAFF.

This clone was observed a handful of times. This rearrangement joins TRBV10-3 to TRBJ2-7; possibly TRBD2 for D (6 bases). Germline CDR1 ENHRY, CDR2 SYGVKD. This CDR3 has 13 residues. V was cut by 2 bases and J by 4 bases, with 9 bases left in between. The CDR3: CAISEGGRYEQYF. In DNA form, the CDR3 reads TGTGCCATCAGTGAGGGGGGGAGGTACGAGCAGTACTTC.

The chain joins TRBV27 to TRBJ2-1, with 8 bases aligning to TRBD1. The germline CDR1 and CDR2 sequences are MNHEY and SMNVEV (reference sequence). The trim removed 3 bases at V and 4 bases at J, leaving 2 bases unmatched. CDR3 length: 14 residues. For the CDR3, the DNA is TGTGCCAGCAGTTTCAGGACAGGGTACAATGAGCAGTTCTTC. Its protein product is CASSFRTGYNEQFF.

The rearrangement links TRBV2 to TRBJ1-1; no firm D call. Trimming shortened V by 10 bases and J by 6 bases, and 12 bases separated the two germline ends. The CDR3 is 11 residues long. Germline V gene sequence: CDR1 SNHLY, CDR2 FYNNEI. DNA of the CDR3: TGTGCCACCTCCACGAGCCCTGAAGCTTTCTTT. Encoded protein: CATSTSPEAFF.

The chain links TRBV4-3 to TRBJ2-3; 7 bases are shared with TRBD2. This CDR3 region has 19 residues. Germline-derived CDR1 and CDR2 are LGHNA and YSLEER. V gave up 1 base and J gave up 4 bases; unmatched junction bases: 17. The CDR3, as DNA: TGCGCCAGCAGCCAAGCCGAACCAACTAGCGTGGGAGGCTCAGATACGCAGTATTTT. Its protein product is CASSQAEPTSVGGSDTQYF.